This TCR beta chain was identified in a study of spatial heterogeneity in lung cancer. Study-wide background: Bulk RNA-seq from matched material yielded a T cell module score that correlated strongly with TCR transcript counts in tumor regions. Mean representation of each unique TCR and UMI combination in the raw reads exceeded ten occurrences. Whole-study findings and limits: Expanded TCRs classified as ubiquitous or regional were counted, and these counts tracked ubiquitous and regional nonsynonymous mutations, respectively. One measure, the expanded intratumoral alpha and beta TCR count, tracked tumor mutation counts.

This clonotype was seen a handful of times. Its antigen is not identified. V trimming: 0 bases; J trimming: 11 bases; junction bases outside the gene matches: 3. CDR3 length: 12 residues. Germline V lookup: CDR1 MNHEY, CDR2 SVGAGI. TCRdb fed the 5' RACE reads into MiXCR, producing one record per CDR3 protein. The sample lists nearly 25,000 distinct CDR3 sequences, roughly 9% occurring once. Specified time point: sample taken at primary tumor resection. Whole RNA was taken from tumor, nontumor lung or frozen PBMC; it was then sequenced unsorted. The J gene is TRBJ1-1, the V gene TRBV6-5, with TRBD1 matching 7 bases. Sequenced here: lung tumor tissue, sampled at surgery. The clonotype originates from a male donor with early-stage non-small cell lung cancer. The CDR3 region is CASSYSQGMAFF. The DNA of the CDR3 is TGTGCCAGCAGTTACTCACAGGGGATGGCTTTCTTT.